Included here is one TCR beta chain sequence, with context. Trimming removed 4 bases from V and 4 bases from J; junction bases left unmatched: 9. The CDR3 totals 15 residues. Germline lookup yields CDR1 SGHRS and CDR2 YFSETQ. Next came a second PCR, run for about 6 to 12 cycles, which used a sample-barcoded 5' primer along with a J-beta primer mix. Each cDNA molecule received a tag from a template-switch adaptor that had 12 random nucleotides. MiXCR was run by TCRdb on the 5' RACE reads, yielding one entry per CDR3 protein. Of 600,000 to 850,000 distinct CDR3 sequences listed, 20% to 25% were seen once; the top ten hold 9.4%. This entry is derived from a study of blood T cells in healthy people across ages. Overall study context: Capturing about one barcoded beta molecule per two T cells was achieved by template switching.

Per sample, a minimum of 6 million PBMCs were isolated. The sample was also reused in another study, on T cells of mothers and their children. From that report: Healthy Caucasian mothers, three in number, and their six children were the donors.

The sample was blood. This sequence joins TRBV5-1 and TRBJ2-3; 7 bases agree with TRBD2. The clonotype originates from a boy aged 5-17 years in good health. The CDR3 DNA reads TGCGCCAGCAGCCTGATACCCACTAGCGCAGATACGCAGTATTTT. Amino acids: CASSLIPTSADTQYF.